The rows below give T cell receptor beta chains drawn from one sample of a study of regulatory T cells in long-lasting Graves disease. A single record per CDR3 protein comes from TCRdb applying MiXCR to the multiplex PCR reads. The table includes roughly 420,000 distinct CDR3 sequences, about 15% detected once. A further study also used this sample, focusing on T cells in Graves' hyperthyroidism and ophthalmopathy.

The sequencing here drew on peripheral blood mononuclear cells (PBMCs), taken at new diagnosis, from a patient treated with antithyroid drugs. All receptors derive from a woman aged 25 to 39 with Graves disease. Both conserved end residues are part of each CDR3. Fields, in order: D gene, J gene, clone size, V gene, CDR3 protein, CDR3 DNA. D genes are given only for firm matches. Size is stated for part of the rows, as once, few or many counts, or as a class when the clone is expanded.

>NA|TRBJ1-6|many|TRBV12-3/TRBV12-4
CASSLMGLLNSPLHF
TGTGCCAGCAGTTTAATGGGACTCTTAAATTCACCCCTCCACTTT
>NA|TRBJ2-1|NA|TRBV6-1
CAGGIEQFF
TGTGCCGGAGGGATTGAGCAGTTCTTC
>NA|TRBJ2-1|many|TRBV7-3
CASSLTGPSDEQFF
TGTGCCAGCAGCTTAACGGGGCCGTCCGATGAGCAGTTCTTC
>NA|TRBJ2-7|many|TRBV11-2
CASSLVQDEQYF
TGTGCCAGCAGCTTAGTACAGGACGAGCAGTACTTC
>TRBD1|TRBJ1-1|many|TRBV7-2
CASSRLPGQGSSTEAFF
TGTGCCAGCAGCCGTCTACCGGGACAGGGTTCGAGCACTGAAGCTTTCTTT
>TRBD1|TRBJ1-5|NA|TRBV28
CASSLERQGGQPQHF
TGTGCCAGCAGTTTAGAGAGACAGGGGGGTCAGCCCCAGCATTTT
>TRBD1|TRBJ2-5|few|TRBV29-1
CSVEPRQGETQYF
TGCAGCGTTGAACCGCGCCAGGGGGAGACCCAGTACTTT
>NA|TRBJ1-5|few|TRBV6-2/TRBV6-3
CASARGASNQPQHF
TGTGCCAGCGCCCGAGGGGCGAGCAATCAGCCCCAGCATTTT
>NA|TRBJ2-1|few|TRBV24-1
CATSDTGTPYNEQFF
TGTGCCACCAGTGATACAGGGACTCCCTACAATGAGCAGTTCTTC
>NA|TRBJ2-2|NA|TRBV4-2
CASSQGLVGGELFF
TGTGCCAGCAGCCAAGGGTTGGTGGGCGGGGAGCTGTTTTTT
>TRBD1|TRBJ1-2|many|TRBV20-1
CSVSGQAVGGYTF
TGCAGTGTTTCGGGACAGGCCGTTGGTGGCTACACCTTC
>TRBD1|TRBJ2-6|few|TRBV6-2/TRBV6-3
CASSSDRGRGANVLTF
TGTGCCAGCAGTTCGGACAGGGGACGGGGGGCCAACGTCCTGACTTTC
>NA|TRBJ2-7|NA|TRBV12-3/TRBV12-4
CASASTGVGGSSYEQYF
TGTGCCAGCGCCTCAACCGGGGTTGGGGGGAGCTCCTACGAGCAGTACTTC
>NA|TRBJ2-3|many|TRBV11-2
CASSFFRRSPTDTQYF
TGTGCCAGCAGCTTCTTCCGGCGGAGCCCCACAGATACGCAGTATTTT
>NA|TRBJ1-2|many|TRBV28
CASSGRDTNQITNYYGYTF
TGTGCCAGCAGTGGAAGAGACACAAACCAAATCACCAATTACTATGGCTACACCTTC
>NA|TRBJ2-7|many|TRBV9
CASSAAGPGDEQYF
TGTGCCAGCAGCGCCGCAGGACCAGGGGACGAGCAGTACTTC
>NA|TRBJ1-3|many|TRBV15
CATSRDIPDSGNTIYF
TGTGCCACCAGCAGAGATATCCCCGACTCTGGAAACACCATATATTTT
>NA|TRBJ1-2|NA|TRBV4-1
CASSLPPGHPSVGYTF
TGCGCCAGCAGCCTCCCTCCGGGACACCCGTCTGTGGGCTACACCTTC
>TRBD2|TRBJ2-2|many|TRBV11-3
CASSNRLAGGYTGELFF
TGTGCCAGCAGCAACCGACTAGCGGGAGGGTACACCGGGGAGCTGTTTTTT